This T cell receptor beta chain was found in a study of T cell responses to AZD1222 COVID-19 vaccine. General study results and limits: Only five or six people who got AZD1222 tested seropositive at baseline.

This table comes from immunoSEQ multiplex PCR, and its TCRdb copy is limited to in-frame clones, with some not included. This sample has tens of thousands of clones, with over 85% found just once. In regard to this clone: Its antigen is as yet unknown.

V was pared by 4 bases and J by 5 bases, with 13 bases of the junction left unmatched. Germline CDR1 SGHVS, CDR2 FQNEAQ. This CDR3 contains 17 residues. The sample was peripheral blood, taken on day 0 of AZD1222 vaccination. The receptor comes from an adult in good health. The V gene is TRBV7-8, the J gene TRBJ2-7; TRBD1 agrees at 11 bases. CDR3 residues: CASSSPGQGGLFNEQYF. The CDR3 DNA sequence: TGTGCCAGCAGCTCCCCGGGACAGGGGGGTCTGTTCAACGAGCAGTACTTC.